This T cell receptor beta chain was identified in a study of blood T cell repertoires in COVID-19. The overall study: Spain, Italy and the United States supplied samples that represented acute and convalescent COVID-19. PBMCs, B-cell-depleted T cells, or T cells were the source of the cDNA or gDNA that made up the material.

This CDR3 is 17 amino acids long. Germline CDR1 reads SGHVS; CDR2 reads FNYEAQ. Trimming cost V 5 bases and J 7 bases; bases outside gene matches: 8. The authors' processing: Amplifying reference gene primers gave estimates of nucleated cell counts. TCRdb's table, derived via immunoSEQ multiplex PCR, lists solely in-frame clones and lacks some. V, J and clone size are taken as reported in that table, and D and trimming were inferred from the DNA itself. This sample has about 360,000 clones, with roughly 86% found just once. Material for sequencing was peripheral blood. The clonotype was recovered from a human donor in a cohort sampled during active COVID-19. The J gene is TRBJ2-1, the V gene TRBV7-6; 16 nucleotides align to TRBD2. The CDR3 DNA reads as TGTGCCAGCAGCCCGAGGGGACTAGCGGGAGGGGAGAATGAGCAGTTCTTC. This translates into CASSPRGLAGGENEQFF.